The 8 T cell receptor beta chains below come from one sample, sequenced in a study of blood T cell repertoires in COVID-19. The repertoire was sequenced with immunoSEQ multiplex PCR; TCRdb's copy has only in-frame clones and lacks some. The sample holds roughly 200,000 clones, 75% to 85% seen once. The sample comprised peripheral blood. The receptors were gathered from a woman aged 40 to 55 with COVID-19, enrolled during active disease.

This clone was detected a few times. The chain uses TRBV7-9 and TRBJ2-1, with a weak D call TRBD1 (6 bases). Trimming pared 2 bases from V and 8 bases from J, leaving 13 bases between. The CDR3 has 14 residues. CDR1 and CDR2 from the germline V gene are SEHNR and FQNEAQ (reference sequence). The CDR3 loop reads CASSLSTRQDEQFF. The CDR3 DNA reads TGTGCCAGCAGCTTATCGACCCGACAGGATGAGCAGTTCTTC. The full variable domain, its missing parts supplied by reference TRBV7-9 and TRBJ2-1, is DTGVSQNPRHKITKRGQNVTFRCDPISEHNRLYWYRQTLGQGPEFLTYFQNEAQLEKSRLLSDRFSAERPKGSFSTLEIQRTEQGDSAMYLCASSLSTRQDEQFFGPGTRLTVL.

Regarding this clone: An end of the junction does not agree with germline; a read error may underlie this. The chain carries TRBV5-4 and TRBJ2-5; weak D call: TRBD1 (6 bases). Germline V lookup: CDR1 SGHNT, CDR2 YYREEE (reference sequence). The CDR3 covers 15 residues. The CDR3 sequence: CASRADRTAQQTQYF. In DNA, the CDR3 is TGTGCCAGCAGGGCCGACCGGACAGCCCAACAGACCCAGTACTTC.

The V call is TRBV30, the J call TRBJ2-7; D is possibly TRBD2 (6 bases). The CDR3 runs 12 residues. CDR1 is GTSNPN, CDR2 SVGIG, per germline (reference sequence). With 6 bases removed from V and 6 bases from J, the gap between germline ends came to 15 bases. The CDR3 protein is CACRGKRGEQYF. In DNA form, the CDR3 reads TGTGCCTGCCGCGGGAAAAGGGGCGAGCAGTACTTC. The complete variable domain, with remaining parts taken from reference TRBV30 and TRBJ2-7, reads SQTIHQWPATLVQPVGSPLSLECTVEGTSNPNLYWYRQAAGRGLQLLFYSVGIGQISSEVPQNLSASRPQDRQFILSSKKLLLSDSGFYLCACRGKRGEQYFGPGTRLTVT.

The rearrangement uses TRBV6-5 and TRBJ1-5; D possibly corresponds to TRBD1 (5 bases). With 6 bases removed from V and 1 base from J, the gap between germline ends came to 13 bases. The length of the CDR3 is 15 residues. Germline V lookup: CDR1 MNHEY, CDR2 SVGAGI. The CDR3 loop reads CASRRGRDSNQPQHF. The CDR3 bases are TGTGCCAGCAGGCGGGGTAGGGACAGCAATCAGCCCCAGCATTTT.

The chain uses TRBV5-1 and TRBJ1-2, with TRBD1 matching over 7 bases. Germline CDR1 reads SGHRS; CDR2 reads YFSETQ. V shed 1 base and J 8 bases; nucleotides not matched to a gene: 11. The CDR3 is 15 residues long. The CDR3 is CASSLFTGATGGYTF. The CDR3 DNA is TGCGCCAGCAGCTTGTTCACAGGGGCAACGGGGGGCTACACCTTC.

CDR3 sequence reads: CASSTSGVDTQYF. In DNA, the CDR3 is TGTGCCAGCAGTACTAGCGGGGTAGATACGCAGTATTTT. V and J are TRBV21-1 and TRBJ2-3; the table's D call TRBD2 went unverified against the DNA. TRBV21-1 is recorded as a pseudogene. The CDR3 runs 13 residues.

This clone was picked up a small number of times. The chain employs TRBV7-2 and TRBJ2-3, with D perhaps TRBD2 (7 bases). The ends were cut back, 2 bases at V and 10 bases at J, with 25 bases in the middle. The CDR3 contains 17 residues. Germline CDR1 and CDR2: SGHTA and FQGNSA. The DNA of the CDR3 is TGTGCCAGCAGCTTAAGTGCCGGCGGGGGCCCCTCGGTTGCGCAGTATTTT. Amino acid sequence: CASSLSAGGGPSVAQYF.

J is TRBJ2-5 and V is TRBV9, with 14 bases matching TRBD2. V was pared by 0 bases and J by 2 bases, with 0 bases of the junction left unmatched. Germline V gene lookup returns CDR1 SGDLS and CDR2 YYNGEE. This CDR3 has 16 amino acids. CDR3 bases: TGTGCCAGCAGCGTAGGGACTAGCGGGGGGCAAGAGACCCAGTACTTC. Amino acids: CASSVGTSGGQETQYF.